This TCR beta chain was found in a study of blood T cell repertoires in COVID-19. About the research overall: PBMCs, B-cell-depleted T cells, or T cells provided the cDNA or gDNA that made up the material.

TCRdb's copy holds only in-frame clones and misses some; the assay was immunoSEQ multiplex PCR. The table lists roughly 440,000 clones, 88% of them singletons. Germline V gene data show CDR1 as MNHEY and CDR2 as SVGAGI. The V end lost 4 bases, the J end lost 8 bases, and 11 bases lay between the germline ends. The CDR3 is 12 residues long. Sequencing was carried out using peripheral blood. The chain carries TRBV6-5 and TRBJ1-2; D ambiguous. The TCR sequence derives from a woman in her forties or fifties with COVID-19, enrolled during active disease. CDR3 region: CASSSRLGGYTF. The DNA for the CDR3 is TGTGCCAGCAGTTCAAGACTTGGGGGCTACACCTTC.